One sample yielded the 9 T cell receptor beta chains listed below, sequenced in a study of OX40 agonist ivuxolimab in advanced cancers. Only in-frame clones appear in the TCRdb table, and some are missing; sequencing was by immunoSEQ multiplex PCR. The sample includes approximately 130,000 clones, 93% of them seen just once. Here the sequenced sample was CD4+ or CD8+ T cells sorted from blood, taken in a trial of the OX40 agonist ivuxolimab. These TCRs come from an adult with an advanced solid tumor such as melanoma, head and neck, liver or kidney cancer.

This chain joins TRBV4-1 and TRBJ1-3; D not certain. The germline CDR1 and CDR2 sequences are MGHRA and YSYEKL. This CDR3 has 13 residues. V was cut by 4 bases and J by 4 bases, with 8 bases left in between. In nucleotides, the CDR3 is TGCGCCAGCAGCCTGAGGCCCGGAAACACCATATATTTT. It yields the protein CASSLRPGNTIYF.

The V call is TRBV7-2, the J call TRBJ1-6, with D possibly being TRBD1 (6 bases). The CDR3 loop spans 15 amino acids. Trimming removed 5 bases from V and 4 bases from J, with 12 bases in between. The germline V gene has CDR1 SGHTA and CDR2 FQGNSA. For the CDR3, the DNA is TGTGCCAGCAGCGCACAGGGTGGTTATAATTCACCCCTCCACTTT. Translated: CASSAQGGYNSPLHF.

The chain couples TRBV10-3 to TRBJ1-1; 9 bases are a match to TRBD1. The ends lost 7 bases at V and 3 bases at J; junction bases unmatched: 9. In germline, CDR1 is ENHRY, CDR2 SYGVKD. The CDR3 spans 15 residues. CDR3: CAIKGQGINDTEAFF. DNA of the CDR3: TGTGCCATCAAGGGACAGGGCATAAACGACACTGAAGCTTTCTTT.

CDR3 in amino acids: CATSRGPTGETQYF. CDR3 sequence (DNA): TGTGCCACCAGCAGAGGACCCACGGGAGAGACCCAGTACTTC. The chain combines TRBV15 with TRBJ2-5; D ambiguous. This CDR3 contains 14 residues. The V and J ends lost 1 base and 4 bases respectively, with 10 bases between them. The V gene's germline CDR1 is LNHNV and CDR2 YYDKDF (reference sequence).

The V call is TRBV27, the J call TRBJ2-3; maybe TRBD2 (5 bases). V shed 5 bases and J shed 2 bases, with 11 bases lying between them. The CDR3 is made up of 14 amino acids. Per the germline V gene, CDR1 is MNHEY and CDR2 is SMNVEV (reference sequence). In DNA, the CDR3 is TGTGCCAGCAGTCCGCAGAGGGCCACAGATACGCAGTATTTT. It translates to CASSPQRATDTQYF.

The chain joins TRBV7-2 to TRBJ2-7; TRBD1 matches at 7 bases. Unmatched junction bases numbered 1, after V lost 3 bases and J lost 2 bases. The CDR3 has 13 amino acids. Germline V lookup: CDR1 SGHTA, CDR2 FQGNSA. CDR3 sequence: CASSFGQAYEQYF. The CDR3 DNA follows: TGTGCCAGCAGCTTCGGACAGGCCTACGAGCAGTACTTC.

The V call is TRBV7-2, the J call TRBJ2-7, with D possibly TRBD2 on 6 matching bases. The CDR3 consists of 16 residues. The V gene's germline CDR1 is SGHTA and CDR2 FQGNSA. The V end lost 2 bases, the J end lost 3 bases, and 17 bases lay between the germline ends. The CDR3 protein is CASSLLEWREYYEQYF. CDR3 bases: TGTGCCAGCAGCTTACTCGAGTGGCGGGAATACTACGAGCAGTACTTC.

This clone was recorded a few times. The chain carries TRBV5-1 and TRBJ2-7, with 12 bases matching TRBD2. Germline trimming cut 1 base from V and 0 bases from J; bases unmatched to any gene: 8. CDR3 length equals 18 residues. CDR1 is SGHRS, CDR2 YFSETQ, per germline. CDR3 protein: CASSLTASGRGSSYEQYF. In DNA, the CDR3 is TGCGCCAGCAGCTTGACTGCTAGCGGGAGGGGGAGCTCCTACGAGCAGTACTTC.

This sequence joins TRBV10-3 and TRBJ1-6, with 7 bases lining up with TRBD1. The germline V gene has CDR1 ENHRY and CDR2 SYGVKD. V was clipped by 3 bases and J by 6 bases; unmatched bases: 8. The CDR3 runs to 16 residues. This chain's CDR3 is CAISDSGGVGNSPLHF. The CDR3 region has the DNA TGTGCCATCAGTGATTCAGGGGGGGTTGGTAATTCACCCCTCCACTTT.